This TCR beta chain originates from a study of blood T cell repertoires in COVID-19. Study overall: The origin of the acute and convalescent COVID-19 samples was the United States, Italy and Spain. The cDNA or gDNA used as material had been derived from T cells, B-cell-depleted T cells, or PBMCs.

Sequencing was performed with immunoSEQ multiplex PCR; in TCRdb, only in-frame clones are kept and a portion is missing. The data show 250,000 to 300,000 clones, with 89% seen just once and about 2% held by the top ten. In Cohort 3, a recovered donor had either two negative PCRs, clearance, or symptom resolution. This clone was picked up a small number of times. The sequence was collected from an older woman who had recovered from COVID-19. Sequenced sample: PBMCs or T cells enriched from blood (not recorded which).

The CDR3 sequence is CASSGPGGDEQFF. Written as DNA, the CDR3 is TGCGCCAGCAGTGGGCCGGGAGGGGATGAGCAGTTCTTC. The gene calls are TRBV10-1 and TRBJ2-1, with TRBD2 matching over 8 bases. Unmatched junction bases numbered 4, after V lost 4 bases and J lost 8 bases. Germline-derived CDR1 and CDR2 are WNHNN and SYGVQD (reference sequence). CDR3 length: 13 residues.